This entry describes one T cell receptor (beta chain). The antigen is unknown. This entry is derived from a study of shared clonotypes between healthy human individuals. Background on the study: Donors had three CD4 naive, three CD4 memory, two CD8 naive and one CD8 memory plate apiece.

Study-wide results and caveats: Naive CD4 clonotype sharing across four donors was 4% to 5%. In the sorted subsets, rarefaction showed sequencing was incomplete despite large depth.

The V end lost 3 bases, the J end lost 1 base, and 18 bases lay between the germline ends. There are 17 residues in the CDR3. Germline V gene data show CDR1 as LNHDA and CDR2 as SQIVND (reference sequence). As defined, naive CD8 cells were CD45RO-negative and positively selected for CCR7, with terminally differentiated effector memory CD45RA+ cells excluded. Authors' data handling: Sequence data from immunoSEQ were junction-only and lacked quality scores; consequently, filtering differed. Repertoires were generated with immunoSEQ multiplex PCR, while TCRdb's copy carries only in-frame clones and drops some. V and J calls and clone size are as listed in that table; D and trimming were resolved from the DNA. The table records 600,000 or so clones, about 95% of them present only once.

Sequencing was carried out using naive CD8+ T cells sorted from blood. This sequence joins TRBV19 and TRBJ1-1; D not certain. This TCR was recovered from a woman between 25 and 40 years old in good health. CDR3 sequence: CASSIGLREGRNTEAFF. CDR3 DNA sequence: TGTGCCAGTAGTATCGGCCTTCGGGAAGGACGGAACACTGAAGCTTTCTTT. The whole variable domain, filled in from reference TRBV19 and TRBJ1-1, reads DGGITQSPKYLFRKEGQNVTLSCEQNLNHDAMYWYRQDPGQGLRLIYYSQIVNDFQKGDIAEGYSVSREKKESFPLTVTSAQKNPTAFYLCASSIGLREGRNTEAFFGQGTRLTVV.